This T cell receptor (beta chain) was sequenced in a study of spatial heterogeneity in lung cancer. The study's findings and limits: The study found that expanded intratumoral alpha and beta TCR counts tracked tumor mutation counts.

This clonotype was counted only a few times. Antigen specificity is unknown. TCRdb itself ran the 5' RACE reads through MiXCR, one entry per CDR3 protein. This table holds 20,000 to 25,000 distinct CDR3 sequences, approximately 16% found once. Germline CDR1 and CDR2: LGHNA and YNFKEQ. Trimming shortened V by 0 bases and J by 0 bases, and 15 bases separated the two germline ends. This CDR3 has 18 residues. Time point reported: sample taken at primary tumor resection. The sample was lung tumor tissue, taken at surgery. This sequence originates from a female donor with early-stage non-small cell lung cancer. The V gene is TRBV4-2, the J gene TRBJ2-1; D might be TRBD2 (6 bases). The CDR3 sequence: CASSQDKVGGTSYNEQFF. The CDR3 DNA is TGTGCCAGCAGCCAAGATAAGGTTGGGGGGACCTCCTACAATGAGCAGTTCTTC.